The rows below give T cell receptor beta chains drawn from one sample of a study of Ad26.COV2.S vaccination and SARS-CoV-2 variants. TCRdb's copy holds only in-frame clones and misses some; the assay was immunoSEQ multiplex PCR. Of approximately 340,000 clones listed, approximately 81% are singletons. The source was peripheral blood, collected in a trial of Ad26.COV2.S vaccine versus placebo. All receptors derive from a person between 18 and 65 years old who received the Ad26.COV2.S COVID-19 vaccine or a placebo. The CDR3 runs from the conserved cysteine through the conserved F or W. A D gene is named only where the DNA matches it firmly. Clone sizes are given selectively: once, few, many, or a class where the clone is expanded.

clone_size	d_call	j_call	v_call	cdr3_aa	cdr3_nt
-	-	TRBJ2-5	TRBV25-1	CASSPGRSPGAQETQYF	TGTGCCAGCAGTCCGGGACGGAGCCCAGGGGCCCAAGAGACCCAGTACTTC
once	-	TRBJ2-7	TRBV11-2	CASTPALNYEQYF	TGTGCCAGCACCCCGGCCCTGAACTACGAGCAGTACTTC
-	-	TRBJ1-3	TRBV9	CASSVGQDTIYF	TGTGCCAGCAGCGTAGGACAGGACACCATATATTTT
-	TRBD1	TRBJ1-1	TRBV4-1	CASSQLMGQGAFKAFF	TGCGCCAGCAGCCAACTCATGGGACAGGGGGCCTTTAAAGCTTTCTTT
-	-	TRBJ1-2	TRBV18	CASSPPGSKGYTF	TGTGCCAGCTCACCACCAGGGAGTAAAGGCTACACCTTC
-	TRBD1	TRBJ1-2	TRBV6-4	CASRPGQGASGYTF	TGTGCCAGCAGGCCGGGACAGGGGGCTTCTGGCTACACCTTC
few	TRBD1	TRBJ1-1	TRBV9	CASSVRDRGTNTEAFF	TGTGCCAGCAGCGTCCGGGACAGGGGGACGAACACTGAAGCTTTCTTT
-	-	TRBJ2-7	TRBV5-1	CASSLSYVSHEQYF	TGCGCCAGCAGCTTGAGCTACGTTAGCCACGAGCAGTACTTC
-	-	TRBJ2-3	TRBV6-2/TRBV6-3	CASSYSSSDELYTQYF	TGTGCCAGCAGTTATAGTTCGAGTGATGAACTGTATACGCAGTATTTT
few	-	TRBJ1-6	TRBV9	CASSTGGGARGISPLHF	TGTGCCAGCAGCACCGGGGGAGGGGCCCGCGGCATTTCACCCCTCCACTTT
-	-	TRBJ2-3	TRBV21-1	CASSKGRGRATDTQYF	TGTGCCAGCAGCAAAGGGCGCGGGAGGGCCACAGATACGCAGTATTTT
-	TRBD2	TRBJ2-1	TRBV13	CASSLVLAGYNEQFF	TGTGCCAGCAGCTTAGTTCTAGCGGGATACAATGAGCAGTTCTTC
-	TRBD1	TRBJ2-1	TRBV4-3	CASSQVTGGYNEQFF	TGCGCCAGCAGCCAAGTTACAGGGGGCTACAATGAGCAGTTCTTC
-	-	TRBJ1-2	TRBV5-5	CASSLRMSGDSAGYTF	TGTGCCAGCAGCCTAAGAATGTCAGGGGATAGTGCTGGCTACACCTTC
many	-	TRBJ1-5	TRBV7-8	CASSPQWLLANQPQHF	TGTGCCAGCAGCCCCCAATGGTTGTTAGCCAATCAGCCCCAGCATTTT
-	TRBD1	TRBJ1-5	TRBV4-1	CASSQDQDRGTPQHF	TGCGCCAGCAGCCAAGATCAGGACAGGGGGACGCCCCAGCATTTT
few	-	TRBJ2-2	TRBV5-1	CASKWGASRTGELFF	TGCGCCAGCAAATGGGGGGCATCGAGGACCGGGGAGCTGTTTTTT
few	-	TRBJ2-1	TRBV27	CASSFFGGSYNEQFF	TGTGCCAGCAGTTTCTTCGGGGGCTCCTACAATGAGCAGTTCTTC
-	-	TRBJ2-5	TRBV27	CASSLRPRETQYF	TGTGCCAGCAGTTTACGGCCGCGAGAGACCCAGTACTTC
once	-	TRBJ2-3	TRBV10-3	CAIEGGGADTQYF	TGTGCCATCGAGGGAGGAGGGGCAGATACGCAGTATTTT
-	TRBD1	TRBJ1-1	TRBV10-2	CASKTGDTEAFF	TGCGCCAGCAAGACAGGGGACACTGAAGCTTTCTTT
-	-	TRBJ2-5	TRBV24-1	CATSGGAGLQETQYF	TGTGCCACCAGTGGCGGGGCAGGTCTCCAAGAGACCCAGTACTTC
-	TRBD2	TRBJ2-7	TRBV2	CASRAGVYEQYF	TGTGCCAGCCGTGCGGGAGTCTACGAGCAGTACTTC
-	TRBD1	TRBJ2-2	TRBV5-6	CASSRQGPSGPGELFF	TGTGCCAGCAGCCGACAGGGACCGTCGGGCCCCGGGGAGCTGTTTTTT
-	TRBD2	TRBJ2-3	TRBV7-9	CASSLAGGVTDTQYF	TGTGCCAGCAGCTTAGCGGGAGGGGTCACAGATACGCAGTATTTT
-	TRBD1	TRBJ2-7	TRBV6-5	CASRPPTGVGYEQYF	TGTGCCAGCAGACCACCTACAGGGGTGGGCTACGAGCAGTACTTC
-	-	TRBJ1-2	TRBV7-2	CASSVNHIQGYYGYTF	TGTGCCAGCAGCGTTAACCATATACAGGGTTACTATGGCTACACCTTC
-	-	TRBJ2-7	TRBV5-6	CASSPRPVSSGRQYF	TGTGCCAGCAGCCCCCGGCCGGTTTCTAGTGGTAGGCAGTACTTC
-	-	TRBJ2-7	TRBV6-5	CASSYSGGDIYEQYF	TGTGCCAGCAGTTACTCGGGTGGGGACATCTACGAGCAGTACTTC
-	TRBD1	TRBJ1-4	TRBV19	CASSTDPGGATNEKLFF	TGTGCCAGTAGTACCGACCCAGGGGGCGCAACTAATGAAAAACTGTTTTTT
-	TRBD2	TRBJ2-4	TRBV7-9	CASSTGTSGEGYEAIQYF	TGTGCCAGCAGCACAGGGACTAGCGGGGAGGGATACGAGGCCATTCAGTACTTC
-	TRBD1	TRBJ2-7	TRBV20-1	CSASSPGTAYEQYF	TGCAGTGCTAGTTCCCCCGGGACAGCTTACGAGCAGTACTTC
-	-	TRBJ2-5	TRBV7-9	CASSLVAEKETQYF	TGTGCCAGCAGCTTAGTTGCGGAGAAAGAGACCCAGTACTTC
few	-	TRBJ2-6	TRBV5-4	CASSFLGLGANVLTF	TGTGCCAGCAGCTTCCTCGGGTTAGGGGCCAACGTCCTGACTTTC
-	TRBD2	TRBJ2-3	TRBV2	CASSEWRGGLTDTQYF	TGTGCCAGCAGTGAATGGCGGGGGGGACTAACAGATACGCAGTATTTT
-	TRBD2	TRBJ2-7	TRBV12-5	CASGLVGGSEQYF	TGTGCTAGTGGTTTGGTGGGAGGGAGCGAGCAGTACTTC
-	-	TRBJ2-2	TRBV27	CASSLSRRSGELFF	TGTGCCAGCAGTTTATCGAGGCGGTCCGGGGAGCTGTTTTTT